The rows below give T cell receptor beta chains drawn from one sample of a study of technical replicates of blood from a few donors. Sequenced by immunoSEQ multiplex PCR; TCRdb stores in-frame clones only, minus some. The top ten hold 0.41% of the sample, which has 75,000 or so clones, 85% to 95% seen once. Sequencing was carried out using T cells isolated from PBMCs. All receptors derive from a human donor in good health. CDR3s include the opening cysteine and the closing phenylalanine or tryptophan. D genes are given only for firm matches. A clone size is listed for some rows: how often the clone was seen (once, few, many), or a class if it is expanded.

d_call: NA
j_call: TRBJ2-7
v_call: TRBV2
clone_size: NA
cdr3_aa: CAIRTGTNYEQYF
cdr3_nt: TGTGCCATCCGGACAGGGACTAACTACGAGCAGTACTTC

d_call: TRBD2
j_call: TRBJ2-3
v_call: TRBV11-2
clone_size: NA
cdr3_aa: CASSLRLAGGLSTDTQYF
cdr3_nt: TGTGCCAGCAGTCTTAGACTAGCGGGAGGTCTAAGCACAGATACGCAGTATTTT

d_call: TRBD1
j_call: TRBJ2-7
v_call: TRBV15
clone_size: NA
cdr3_aa: CATSSGRDRVYEQYF
cdr3_nt: TGTGCCACCAGCAGTGGCAGGGACAGGGTCTACGAGCAGTACTTC

d_call: TRBD2
j_call: TRBJ2-1
v_call: TRBV27
clone_size: NA
cdr3_aa: CASSLRSGRETGEQFF
cdr3_nt: TGTGCCAGCAGTTTACGTAGCGGGAGAGAAACTGGTGAGCAGTTCTTC

d_call: NA
j_call: TRBJ2-2
v_call: TRBV25-1
clone_size: NA
cdr3_aa: CASRRDSNTGELFF
cdr3_nt: TGTGCCAGCAGAAGGGACTCCAACACCGGGGAGCTGTTTTTT

d_call: TRBD2
j_call: TRBJ2-3
v_call: TRBV5-1
clone_size: NA
cdr3_aa: CASSLAPSGHTDTQYF
cdr3_nt: TGCGCCAGCAGCTTGGCCCCTAGCGGGCACACAGATACGCAGTATTTT

d_call: NA
j_call: TRBJ2-7
v_call: TRBV9
clone_size: NA
cdr3_aa: CASSETGGYSYEQYF
cdr3_nt: TGTGCCAGCAGCGAGACAGGTGGATATTCCTACGAGCAGTACTTC

d_call: TRBD1
j_call: TRBJ2-3
v_call: TRBV25-1
clone_size: NA
cdr3_aa: CASSELLGQVADTQYF
cdr3_nt: TGTGCCAGCAGTGAATTATTAGGACAGGTTGCAGATACGCAGTATTTT

d_call: TRBD2
j_call: TRBJ2-7
v_call: TRBV11-2
clone_size: once
cdr3_aa: CASSSPKAGGLREQYF
cdr3_nt: TGTGCCAGCAGCTCCCCCAAAGCGGGAGGGCTTCGCGAGCAGTACTTC

d_call: NA
j_call: TRBJ2-2
v_call: TRBV5-1
clone_size: NA
cdr3_aa: CASSLVQGSNTGELFF
cdr3_nt: TGCGCCAGCAGCTTGGTCCAGGGGAGTAACACCGGGGAGCTGTTTTTT

d_call: NA
j_call: TRBJ2-7
v_call: TRBV4-2
clone_size: NA
cdr3_aa: CASSQDRLAREQYF
cdr3_nt: TGTGCCAGCAGCCAAGATCGCCTAGCCCGCGAGCAGTACTTC

d_call: TRBD2
j_call: TRBJ2-3
v_call: TRBV5-6
clone_size: NA
cdr3_aa: CASSLLAGESTDTQYF
cdr3_nt: TGTGCCAGCAGCCTACTAGCGGGAGAGTCCACAGATACGCAGTATTTT

d_call: NA
j_call: TRBJ1-5
v_call: TRBV27
clone_size: NA
cdr3_aa: CASSVRDNQPQHF
cdr3_nt: TGTGCCAGCAGTGTACGGGATAATCAGCCCCAGCATTTT

d_call: NA
j_call: TRBJ2-5
v_call: TRBV28
clone_size: NA
cdr3_aa: CASKTGDIQETQYF
cdr3_nt: TGTGCCAGCAAAACCGGGGACATCCAAGAGACCCAGTACTTC

d_call: TRBD1
j_call: TRBJ2-3
v_call: TRBV10-3
clone_size: NA
cdr3_aa: CAISESLQGLTDTQYF
cdr3_nt: TGTGCCATCAGTGAATCCTTACAGGGGCTCACAGATACGCAGTATTTT

d_call: TRBD1
j_call: TRBJ2-2
v_call: TRBV18
clone_size: NA
cdr3_aa: CASSPGQGADTGELFF
cdr3_nt: TGTGCCAGCTCACCGGGACAGGGGGCTGACACCGGGGAGCTGTTTTTT

d_call: TRBD1
j_call: TRBJ1-3
v_call: TRBV29-1
clone_size: NA
cdr3_aa: CSGKTGNGNTIYF
cdr3_nt: TGCAGCGGCAAGACAGGGAACGGAAACACCATATATTTT

d_call: NA
j_call: TRBJ1-1
v_call: TRBV19
clone_size: NA
cdr3_aa: CASSIRRGTEAFF
cdr3_nt: TGTGCCAGTAGTATCCGCAGGGGAACTGAAGCTTTCTTT

d_call: NA
j_call: TRBJ2-1
v_call: TRBV4-2
clone_size: NA
cdr3_aa: CASSQEAYNEQFF
cdr3_nt: TGTGCCAGCAGCCAAGAGGCATACAATGAGCAGTTCTTC

d_call: TRBD2
j_call: TRBJ2-7
v_call: TRBV4-2
clone_size: NA
cdr3_aa: CASSQEPSGLIAYEQYF
cdr3_nt: TGTGCCAGCAGCCAAGAGCCTAGCGGACTTATAGCCTACGAGCAGTACTTC

d_call: NA
j_call: TRBJ2-7
v_call: TRBV9
clone_size: NA
cdr3_aa: CASSVGRTGYEQYF
cdr3_nt: TGTGCCAGCAGCGTAGGTCGGACTGGTTACGAGCAGTACTTC

d_call: NA
j_call: TRBJ2-1
v_call: TRBV11-3
clone_size: NA
cdr3_aa: CASSLVPGAHNEQFF
cdr3_nt: TGTGCCAGCAGCTTAGTGCCAGGGGCACACAATGAGCAGTTCTTC

d_call: NA
j_call: TRBJ2-1
v_call: TRBV7-8
clone_size: once
cdr3_aa: CASSLGDNEQFF
cdr3_nt: TGTGCCAGCAGCTTAGGAGACAATGAGCAGTTCTTC

d_call: TRBD2
j_call: TRBJ2-7
v_call: TRBV9
clone_size: NA
cdr3_aa: CASSVGGSTHEQYF
cdr3_nt: TGTGCCAGCAGCGTAGGCGGGAGTACCCACGAGCAGTACTTC

d_call: TRBD2
j_call: TRBJ2-1
v_call: TRBV6-1
clone_size: once
cdr3_aa: CASSEATSGTQFF
cdr3_nt: TGTGCCAGCAGTGAAGCTACTAGCGGGACCCAGTTCTTC

d_call: NA
j_call: TRBJ2-1
v_call: TRBV25-1
clone_size: NA
cdr3_aa: CASRGWNEQFF
cdr3_nt: TGTGCCTCCCGGGGGTGGAATGAGCAGTTCTTC

d_call: TRBD1
j_call: TRBJ2-7
v_call: TRBV11-1
clone_size: NA
cdr3_aa: CASRQGTVYEQYF
cdr3_nt: TGTGCCAGCAGACAGGGGACAGTCTACGAGCAGTACTTC

d_call: NA
j_call: TRBJ2-5
v_call: TRBV27
clone_size: NA
cdr3_aa: CASSLEGGGQETQYF
cdr3_nt: TGTGCCAGCAGTTTAGAGGGTGGCGGTCAAGAGACCCAGTACTTC

d_call: NA
j_call: TRBJ2-7
v_call: TRBV5-1
clone_size: NA
cdr3_aa: CASSLESGANSYEQYF
cdr3_nt: TGCGCCAGCAGCTTGGAAAGCGGAGCGAACTCCTACGAGCAGTACTTC

d_call: TRBD1
j_call: TRBJ2-7
v_call: TRBV9
clone_size: NA
cdr3_aa: CASSDGTVQYF
cdr3_nt: TGTGCCAGCAGCGACGGGACAGTTCAGTACTTC

d_call: NA
j_call: TRBJ1-4
v_call: TRBV6-5
clone_size: once
cdr3_aa: CASSPGGKLFF
cdr3_nt: TGTGCCAGCAGTCCGGGAGGAAAACTGTTTTTT

d_call: TRBD1
j_call: TRBJ2-5
v_call: TRBV11-2
clone_size: NA
cdr3_aa: CASSFTGGRETQYF
cdr3_nt: TGTGCCAGCAGCTTTACAGGGGGCAGGGAGACCCAGTACTTC

d_call: TRBD1
j_call: TRBJ2-1
v_call: TRBV9
clone_size: NA
cdr3_aa: CASSVDVYRGRWNEQFF
cdr3_nt: TGTGCCAGCAGCGTAGATGTTTACAGGGGGCGCTGGAATGAGCAGTTCTTC

d_call: TRBD1
j_call: TRBJ2-7
v_call: TRBV28
clone_size: NA
cdr3_aa: CASTPPPGQGFYEQYF
cdr3_nt: TGTGCCAGCACCCCCCCTCCGGGACAGGGATTCTACGAGCAGTACTTC

d_call: TRBD2
j_call: TRBJ2-2
v_call: TRBV19
clone_size: once
cdr3_aa: CAGSGRNTGELFF
cdr3_nt: TGTGCCGGGAGCGGGAGGAACACCGGGGAGCTGTTTTTT

d_call: NA
j_call: TRBJ1-5
v_call: TRBV19
clone_size: NA
cdr3_aa: CASSQPLVIQPQHF
cdr3_nt: TGTGCCAGTAGTCAGCCCCTAGTAATTCAGCCCCAGCATTTT

d_call: NA
j_call: TRBJ2-7
v_call: TRBV5-1
clone_size: NA
cdr3_aa: CASSLLDKQYF
cdr3_nt: TGCGCCAGCAGCTTACTCGACAAGCAGTACTTC

d_call: NA
j_call: TRBJ1-5
v_call: TRBV19
clone_size: NA
cdr3_aa: CASQKEVQGSNQPQHF
cdr3_nt: TGTGCCAGCCAAAAGGAGGTGCAGGGGAGCAATCAGCCCCAGCATTTT

d_call: TRBD1
j_call: TRBJ2-5
v_call: TRBV6-5
clone_size: NA
cdr3_aa: CASNRGTGGQETQYF
cdr3_nt: TGTGCCAGCAACCGAGGGACAGGGGGCCAAGAGACCCAGTACTTC

d_call: TRBD1
j_call: TRBJ2-7
v_call: TRBV14
clone_size: NA
cdr3_aa: CASSQEDRPEQYF
cdr3_nt: TGTGCCAGCAGCCAAGAGGACAGGCCGGAGCAGTACTTC

d_call: NA
j_call: TRBJ1-1
v_call: TRBV7-2
clone_size: NA
cdr3_aa: CASSTGHQRNTEAFF
cdr3_nt: TGTGCCAGCAGCACCGGACATCAACGGAACACTGAAGCTTTCTTT

d_call: TRBD1
j_call: TRBJ1-1
v_call: TRBV19
clone_size: few
cdr3_aa: CASSPRDRGEAFF
cdr3_nt: TGTGCCAGTAGCCCGAGGGACAGGGGAGAAGCTTTCTTT

d_call: TRBD2
j_call: TRBJ2-2
v_call: TRBV7-2
clone_size: NA
cdr3_aa: CASRSAGVGTGELFF
cdr3_nt: TGTGCCAGCAGGTCAGCGGGAGTGGGCACCGGGGAGCTGTTTTTT

d_call: TRBD1
j_call: TRBJ1-1
v_call: TRBV5-5
clone_size: NA
cdr3_aa: CASSWDRGAFF
cdr3_nt: TGTGCCAGCAGCTGGGACAGGGGAGCTTTCTTT

d_call: NA
j_call: TRBJ1-3
v_call: TRBV5-1
clone_size: once
cdr3_aa: CASSLRSSYGNTIYF
cdr3_nt: TGCGCCAGCAGCCTCCGGAGCTCCTATGGAAACACCATATATTTT

d_call: NA
j_call: TRBJ1-5
v_call: TRBV5-6
clone_size: NA
cdr3_aa: CASSSGHQPQHF
cdr3_nt: TGTGCCAGCAGCTCGGGTCATCAGCCCCAGCATTTT

d_call: NA
j_call: TRBJ1-2
v_call: TRBV19
clone_size: NA
cdr3_aa: CASSQQLHYGYTF
cdr3_nt: TGTGCCAGTAGCCAACAGCTACACTATGGCTACACCTTC

d_call: TRBD1
j_call: TRBJ2-7
v_call: TRBV27
clone_size: NA
cdr3_aa: CASSPRTGNRYEQYF
cdr3_nt: TGTGCCAGCAGTCCGCGGACAGGGAATCGATACGAGCAGTACTTC

d_call: TRBD2
j_call: TRBJ2-1
v_call: TRBV7-9
clone_size: NA
cdr3_aa: CASSSQEVAGGDEQFF
cdr3_nt: TGTGCCAGCAGCTCCCAAGAGGTAGCGGGAGGGGATGAGCAGTTCTTC

d_call: NA
j_call: TRBJ2-7
v_call: TRBV5-6
clone_size: NA
cdr3_aa: CASSLASSYEQYF
cdr3_nt: TGTGCCAGCAGCTTGGCCAGCTCCTACGAGCAGTACTTC